This T cell receptor beta chain was retrieved from a study of T cell responses to AZD1222 COVID-19 vaccine. Trimming took 3 bases from V and 1 from J; bases not matched to a gene: 3. CDR3 length equals 14 residues. The germline V gene has CDR1 SGDLS and CDR2 YYNGEE. This table comes from immunoSEQ multiplex PCR, and its TCRdb copy is limited to in-frame clones, with some not included. This table holds some 150,000 clones, 88% found once. The chain has TRBV9 and TRBJ1-1; 7 nucleotides align to TRBD1. The source material was peripheral blood, sampled 28 days after the second AZD1222 dose. The TCR originated in an adult who received the AZD1222 COVID-19 vaccine. This CDR3 is CASSAGQKNTEAFF. For the CDR3, the DNA is TGTGCCAGCAGCGCGGGACAGAAGAACACTGAAGCTTTCTTT.